This T cell receptor (beta chain) was sequenced in a study of blood T cell repertoires in COVID-19. Sequenced by immunoSEQ multiplex PCR; TCRdb stores in-frame clones only, minus some. The repertoire holds fewer than 110,000 clones, more than 75% seen once, with 6% to 6.5% in the top ten. The CDR3 extends over 22 amino acids. This clonotype originated in a human donor in a cohort sampled during active COVID-19. J is TRBJ2-3 and V is TRBV12-2; the table gives TRBD2 as D, unverified against the DNA. TRBV12-2 is a listed pseudogene. The sequencing input was peripheral blood. CDR3 sequence: CASRTRPPEAQLAGVSTDTQYF. The DNA of the CDR3 is TGTGCAAGTCGCACCCGCCCCCCGGAGGCCCAACTAGCGGGAGTTTCCACAGATACGCAGTATTTT.